The 22 T cell receptor beta chains below come from one sample, sequenced in a study of blood T cell repertoires in COVID-19. Method: immunoSEQ multiplex PCR; TCRdb's copy keeps in-frame clones and lacks some. Of 80,000 to 130,000 clones in the sample, about nine tenths are singletons; the top ten hold 4.5% to 6%. The sample comprised peripheral blood. The source of these receptors is a man between 65 and 85 years old with acute or convalescent COVID-19.

The chain is built from TRBV21-1 and TRBJ2-7; the D segment call TRBD2 is taken from the table without a DNA check. TRBV21-1 is given as a pseudogene. The CDR3 totals 15 residues. The CDR3 here is CASSKVGRPSYEQYF. The DNA of the CDR3 is TGTGCCAGCAGCAAGGTTGGGAGGCCCTCCTACGAGCAGTACTTC.

This chain joins TRBV5-1 and TRBJ2-6, with D unresolved. Per germline, CDR1 SGHRS and CDR2 YFSETQ. This CDR3 comprises 16 residues. Trimming left V 0 bases short and J 0 bases short, with 7 bases between. The CDR3 protein is CASSLALDSGANVLTF. The CDR3 bases are TGCGCCAGCAGCTTGGCCCTAGACTCTGGGGCCAACGTCCTGACTTTC.

V gene TRBV7-2 combines with J gene TRBJ1-2, with D unresolved. Trimming left V 5 bases short and J 3 bases short, with 13 bases between. The CDR3 loop spans 14 amino acids. CDR1 and CDR2 from the germline V gene are SGHTA and FQGNSA. The DNA for the CDR3 is TGTGCCAGCAGCCCAGAGGTTAGATACTATGGCTACACCTTC. Its translation: CASSPEVRYYGYTF.

This chain links TRBV6-5 with TRBJ1-2; tentative D call: TRBD1 (6 bases). There are 14 residues in the CDR3. V was trimmed by 6 bases and J by 5 bases, leaving 16 bases between them. In germline, CDR1 is MNHEY, CDR2 SVGAGI. For the CDR3, the DNA is TGTGCCAGCAGCTCCTGGGACAAGCTTTATGGCTACACCTTC. Translating gives CASSSWDKLYGYTF.

This chain joins TRBV2 and TRBJ1-3; possible D gene TRBD1, 5 bases. Trimming removed 10 bases from V and 4 bases from J, with 17 bases in between. Germline V gene sequence: CDR1 SNHLY, CDR2 FYNNEI. The CDR3 consists of 14 residues. The CDR3, as DNA: TGTGCCAAAACCTCCAGGGCAGGGGGAAACACCATATATTTT. It translates to CAKTSRAGGNTIYF.

The chain recombines TRBV7-2 with TRBJ2-5; tentatively, D is TRBD1 (5 bases). Trimming took off 0 bases at V and 1 base at J, with 9 bases between the two ends. The germline CDR1 and CDR2 sequences are SGHTA and FQGNSA. The CDR3 sequence is 15 residues long. The CDR3, as DNA: TGTGCCAGCAGCTTAGCGGCAGGGTCCCAAGAGACCCAGTACTTC. Amino acid sequence: CASSLAAGSQETQYF. The full variable domain, its missing parts supplied by reference TRBV7-2 and TRBJ2-5, is GAGVSQSPSNKVTEKGKDVELRCDPISGHTALYWYRQSLGQGLEFLIYFQGNSAPDKSGLPSDRFSAERTGGSVSTLTIQRTQQEDSAVYLCASSLAAGSQETQYFGPGTRLLVL.

J is TRBJ2-1 and V is TRBV10-3; the match to TRBD2 covers 8 bases. CDR1 and CDR2 from the germline V gene are ENHRY and SYGVKD. CDR3 length: 18 amino acids. V lost 4 bases and J lost 1; bases outside the gene matches: 12. For the CDR3, the DNA is TGTGCCATCAGTGGAAGTACGGGAGGGCCTGGGTCCTACAATGAGCAGTTCTTC. Translation: CAISGSTGGPGSYNEQFF.

This chain connects TRBV7-6 to TRBJ2-3, with a weak D call TRBD2 (6 bases). V lost 5 bases, J lost 6 bases, and 12 bases lay in between. This CDR3 is 13 amino acids long. Germline V gene data show CDR1 as SGHVS and CDR2 as FNYEAQ. CDR3 nucleotide sequence: TGTGCCAGCAGCGCGTGGGAGGTGGATACGCAGTATTTT. Its translation: CASSAWEVDTQYF.

This rearrangement joins TRBV5-4 to TRBJ2-1; 10 bases line up with TRBD2. Germline loops: CDR1 SGHNT, CDR2 YYREEE (reference sequence). The CDR3 length is 17 residues. Trimming at V came to 3 bases and at J to 0 bases, leaving 6 bases not matched to a gene. The CDR3 coding sequence is TGTGCCAGCAGCTCCTCTAGCGGGAGTGTCTCCTACAATGAGCAGTTCTTC. It translates to CASSSSSGSVSYNEQFF.

The rearrangement links TRBV11-3 to TRBJ1-2; D unclear. V was clipped by 1 base and J by 6 bases, with 12 bases between them. CDR3 length equals 14 residues. Germline lookup yields CDR1 SGHNT and CDR2 YENEEA. The CDR3 is CASSLGPTAHGYTF. CDR3 nucleotide sequence: TGTGCCAGCAGCTTAGGGCCCACCGCCCATGGCTACACCTTC.

The chain is built from TRBV19 and TRBJ2-7, with D unclear. Germline V gene lookup returns CDR1 LNHDA and CDR2 SQIVND (reference sequence). The CDR3 spans 15 residues. V lost 3 bases to trimming and J lost 0 bases, with 12 bases between them. The CDR3 reads CASSISDSSSYEQYF. CDR3 in DNA: TGTGCCAGTAGTATCTCTGACTCCAGCTCCTACGAGCAGTACTTC.

The chain combines TRBV29-1 with TRBJ1-3; maybe TRBD1 (5 bases). CDR1 is SQVTM, CDR2 ANQGSEA, per germline. The CDR3 is made up of 13 amino acids. The V gene lost 5 bases and the J gene lost 2 bases, with 10 bases spanning the gap. This CDR3 is CSVRRGAGNTIYF. The CDR3 DNA reads as TGCAGCGTTCGCCGGGGGGCTGGAAACACCATATATTTT.

This clone appeared a single time. The chain has TRBV5-5 and TRBJ1-6, with D perhaps matching TRBD1 (5 bases). Germline V gives CDR1 SGHKS, CDR2 YYEKEE (reference sequence). Deletions cut 0 bases from V and 10 bases from J, with 17 bases between. This CDR3 region has 16 residues. This chain's CDR3 is CASSLGVGTPRSPLHF. DNA of the CDR3: TGTGCCAGCAGCTTGGGAGTGGGGACTCCGAGGTCACCCCTCCACTTT.

The chain joins TRBV3-1 (or the pseudogene TRBV3-2) to TRBJ2-2; TRBD2 agrees at 10 bases. Trimming cost V 2 bases and J 4 bases; bases outside gene matches: 10. The CDR3 is 18 residues long. Per germline, CDR1 LGHDT and CDR2 YNNKEL (reference sequence). The CDR3 spells CASSQFLAGVDGTGELFF. CDR3 bases: TGTGCCAGCAGCCAATTTCTAGCGGGAGTTGATGGCACCGGGGAGCTGTTTTTT.

The chain uses TRBV15 and TRBJ2-5; 8 nucleotides align to TRBD2. V gave up 5 bases and J gave up 4 bases; unmatched junction bases: 9. The CDR3 has 15 amino acids. Germline loops: CDR1 LNHNV, CDR2 YYDKDF (reference sequence). The CDR3 spells CATSGFRGGVETQYF. The CDR3 DNA reads TGTGCCACCAGCGGATTTCGGGGGGGCGTAGAGACCCAGTACTTC.

The V call is TRBV7-9, the J call TRBJ1-1; no reliable D call. The CDR3 totals 16 residues. Germline loops: CDR1 SEHNR, CDR2 FQNEAQ (reference sequence). V dropped 2 bases and J dropped 2 bases, with 15 bases sitting between them. The CDR3, as DNA: TGTGCCAGCAGCTTAAATCCGGGAGAAGGTAACACTGAAGCTTTCTTT. Protein sequence: CASSLNPGEGNTEAFF.

This clone was counted a single time. The chain recombines TRBV4-1 with TRBJ1-4, with 9 bases identical to TRBD1. Looked up from germline, CDR1 is MGHRA and CDR2 is YSYEKL. This CDR3 comprises 19 residues. V was pared by 0 bases and J by 4 bases, with 12 bases of the junction left unmatched. The CDR3 sequence is CASSQDWGTGSSGNEKLFF. CDR3 DNA sequence: TGCGCCAGCAGCCAAGATTGGGGGACAGGGTCGTCGGGTAATGAAAAACTGTTTTTT.

The chain joins TRBV18 to TRBJ1-5; the D gene is possibly TRBD1 (6 bases). Germline V gene data show CDR1 as KGHSH and CDR2 as LQKENI. V lost 6 bases and J 1 base, leaving 13 bases between the germline ends. The CDR3 covers 15 residues. CDR3 residues: CASSYRATSNQPQHF. The CDR3 DNA reads TGTGCCAGCTCCTACAGGGCCACCAGCAATCAGCCCCAGCATTTT. Using reference TRBV18 and TRBJ1-5 for the parts outside the CDR3, the full variable domain is NAGVMQNPRHLVRRRGQEARLRCSPMKGHSHVYWYRQLPEEGLKFMVYLQKENIIDESGMPKERFSAEFPKEGPSILRIQQVVRGDSAAYFCASSYRATSNQPQHFGDGTRLSIL.

V usage is TRBV12-3 or TRBV12-4 and J usage is TRBJ2-1; D not certain. Trimming removed 5 bases at V and 8 bases at J, with 13 bases between. The CDR3 consists of 13 residues. The CDR3 DNA is TGTGCCAGCAGTCCGAGCAATCGGGATGAGCAGTTCTTC. Translated, it gives CASSPSNRDEQFF.

This sequence joins TRBV14 and TRBJ2-7, with D perhaps TRBD2 (7 bases). V was pared by 2 bases and J by 2 bases, with 25 bases between. Germline assignment: CDR1 SGHDN and CDR2 FVKESK. The CDR3 is made up of 19 amino acids. The CDR3 is CASSQIAAGVASGAYEQYF. DNA for the CDR3: TGTGCCAGCAGCCAAATCGCGGCAGGGGTAGCTAGCGGAGCCTACGAGCAGTACTTC.

V gene TRBV10-3 combines with J gene TRBJ1-2; D unresolved. Germline lookup yields CDR1 ENHRY and CDR2 SYGVKD. With 2 bases removed from V and 2 bases from J, the gap between germline ends came to 6 bases. CDR3 length: 13 amino acids. CDR3 in amino acids: CAISEGRNYGYTF. The CDR3 DNA sequence: TGTGCCATCAGTGAGGGCAGGAACTATGGCTACACCTTC.

The V and J genes are TRBV24-1 and TRBJ1-2; D unresolved. Germline V lookup: CDR1 KGHDR, CDR2 SFDVKD. The CDR3 length is 13 residues. V lost 4 bases and J lost 8, with 13 bases in between. CDR3 nucleotide sequence: TGTGCCACCAGTGACCCGTTCGGTGAAGGCTACACCTTC. It yields the protein CATSDPFGEGYTF.